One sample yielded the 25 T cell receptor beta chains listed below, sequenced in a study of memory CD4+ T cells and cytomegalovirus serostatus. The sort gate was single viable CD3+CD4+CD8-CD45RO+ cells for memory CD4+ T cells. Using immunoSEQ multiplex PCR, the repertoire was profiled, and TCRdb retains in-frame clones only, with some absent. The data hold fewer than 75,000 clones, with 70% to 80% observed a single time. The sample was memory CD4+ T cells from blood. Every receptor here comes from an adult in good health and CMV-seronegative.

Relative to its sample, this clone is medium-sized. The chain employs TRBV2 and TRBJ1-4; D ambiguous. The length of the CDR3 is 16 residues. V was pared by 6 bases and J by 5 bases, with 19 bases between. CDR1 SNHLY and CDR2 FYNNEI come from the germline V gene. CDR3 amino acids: CASSPEALQGNEKLFF. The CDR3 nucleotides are TGTGCCAGCAGCCCAGAGGCCCTCCAAGGGAATGAAAAACTGTTTTTT.

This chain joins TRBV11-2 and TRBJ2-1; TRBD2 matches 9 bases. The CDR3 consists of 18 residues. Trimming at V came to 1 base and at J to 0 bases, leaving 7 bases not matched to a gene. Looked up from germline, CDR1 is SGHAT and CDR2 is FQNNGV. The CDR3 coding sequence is TGTGCCAGCAGCTTAGTAGTTTTTAGCGGGGGCTCCTACAATGAGCAGTTCTTC. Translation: CASSLVVFSGGSYNEQFF.

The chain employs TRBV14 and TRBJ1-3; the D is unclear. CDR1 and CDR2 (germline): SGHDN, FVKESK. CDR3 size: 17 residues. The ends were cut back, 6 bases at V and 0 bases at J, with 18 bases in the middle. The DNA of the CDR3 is TGTGCCAGCAGTCGGGCGCGGGCCGCCGCCTCTGGAAACACCATATATTTT. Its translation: CASSRARAAASGNTIYF.

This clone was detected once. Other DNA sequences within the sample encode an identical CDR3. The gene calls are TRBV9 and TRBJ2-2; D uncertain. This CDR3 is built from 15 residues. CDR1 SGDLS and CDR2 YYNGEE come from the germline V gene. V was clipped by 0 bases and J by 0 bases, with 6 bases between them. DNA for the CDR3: TGTGCCAGCAGCGTAGGAGGAGCGAACACCGGGGAGCTGTTTTTT. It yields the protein CASSVGGANTGELFF.

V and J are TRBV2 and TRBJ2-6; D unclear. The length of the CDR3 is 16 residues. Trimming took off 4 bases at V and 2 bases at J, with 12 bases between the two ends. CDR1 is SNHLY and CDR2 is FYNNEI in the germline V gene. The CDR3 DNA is TGTGCCAGCAGTGTTGAAGGGATCCCTGGGGCCAACGTCCTGACTTTC. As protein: CASSVEGIPGANVLTF.

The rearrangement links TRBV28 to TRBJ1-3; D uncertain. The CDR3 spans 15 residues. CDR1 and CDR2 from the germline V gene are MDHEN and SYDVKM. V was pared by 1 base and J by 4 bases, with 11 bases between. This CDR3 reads CASSLSSMAGNTIYF. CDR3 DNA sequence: TGTGCCAGCAGTTTATCGTCCATGGCGGGAAACACCATATATTTT.

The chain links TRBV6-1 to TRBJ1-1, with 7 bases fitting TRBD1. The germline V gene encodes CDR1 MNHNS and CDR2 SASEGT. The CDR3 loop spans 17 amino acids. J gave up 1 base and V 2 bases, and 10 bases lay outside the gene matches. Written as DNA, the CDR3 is TGTGCCAGCAGTGAACCGACGATGGGACAGAGGAACACTGAAGCTTTCTTT. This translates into CASSEPTMGQRNTEAFF.

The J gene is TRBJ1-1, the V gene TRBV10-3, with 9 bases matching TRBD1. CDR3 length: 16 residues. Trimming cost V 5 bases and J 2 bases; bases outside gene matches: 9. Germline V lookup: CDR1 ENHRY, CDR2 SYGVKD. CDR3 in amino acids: CAISPSGGQGNTEAFF. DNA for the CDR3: TGTGCCATCAGTCCTAGCGGGGGACAGGGTAACACTGAAGCTTTCTTT.

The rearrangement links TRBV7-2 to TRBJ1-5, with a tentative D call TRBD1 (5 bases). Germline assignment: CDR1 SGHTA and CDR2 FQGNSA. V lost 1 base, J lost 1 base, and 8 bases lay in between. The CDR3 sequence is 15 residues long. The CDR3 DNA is TGTGCCAGCAGCTTAGTTGGGGACAGCAATCAGCCCCAGCATTTT. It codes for CASSLVGDSNQPQHF.

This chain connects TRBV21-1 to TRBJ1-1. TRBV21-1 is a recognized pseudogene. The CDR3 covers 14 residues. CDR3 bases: TGTGCCAGCAGCAAAGGGGAGGGACGGACTGAAGCTTTCTTT. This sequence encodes CASSKGEGRTEAFF.

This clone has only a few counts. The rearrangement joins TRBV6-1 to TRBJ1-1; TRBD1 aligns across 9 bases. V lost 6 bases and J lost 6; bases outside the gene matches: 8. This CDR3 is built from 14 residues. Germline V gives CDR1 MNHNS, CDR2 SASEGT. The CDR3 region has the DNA TGTGCCAGCAGCTACACAGGGGGCAGGTCTGAAGCTTTCTTT. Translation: CASSYTGGRSEAFF.

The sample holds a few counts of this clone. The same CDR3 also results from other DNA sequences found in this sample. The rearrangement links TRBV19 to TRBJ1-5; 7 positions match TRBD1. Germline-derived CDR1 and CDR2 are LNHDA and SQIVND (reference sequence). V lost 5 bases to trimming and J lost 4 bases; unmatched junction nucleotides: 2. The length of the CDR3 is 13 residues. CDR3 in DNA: TGTGCCAGTAGTCAGGACAGGAATCAGCCCCAGCATTTT. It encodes CASSQDRNQPQHF.

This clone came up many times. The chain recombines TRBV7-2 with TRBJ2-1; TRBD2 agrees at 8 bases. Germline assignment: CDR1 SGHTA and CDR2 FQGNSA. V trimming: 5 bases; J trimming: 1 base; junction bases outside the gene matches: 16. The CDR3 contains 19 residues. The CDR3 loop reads CASSPKGAGGYVSYNEQFF. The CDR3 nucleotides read TGTGCCAGCAGCCCAAAAGGCGCGGGGGGTTATGTATCCTACAATGAGCAGTTCTTC.

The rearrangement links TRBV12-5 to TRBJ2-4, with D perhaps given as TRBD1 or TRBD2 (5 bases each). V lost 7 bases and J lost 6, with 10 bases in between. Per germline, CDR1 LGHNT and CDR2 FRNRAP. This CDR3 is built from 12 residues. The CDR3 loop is CASEGTGNIQYF. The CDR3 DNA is TGTGCTAGTGAGGGGACGGGAAACATTCAGTACTTC.

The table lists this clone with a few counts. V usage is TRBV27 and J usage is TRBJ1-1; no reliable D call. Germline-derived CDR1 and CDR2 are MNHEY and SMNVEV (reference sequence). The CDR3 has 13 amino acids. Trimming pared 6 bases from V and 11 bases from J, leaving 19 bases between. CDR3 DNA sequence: TGTGCCAGCAGACTCGGGGAGGGCTTGAGTGCTTTCTTT. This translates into CASRLGEGLSAFF.

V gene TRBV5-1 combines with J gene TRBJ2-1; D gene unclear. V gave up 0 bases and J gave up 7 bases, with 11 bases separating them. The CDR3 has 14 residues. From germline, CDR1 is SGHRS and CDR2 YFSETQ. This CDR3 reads CASSLAISPNEQFF. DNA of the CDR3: TGCGCCAGCAGCTTGGCCATTAGCCCAAATGAGCAGTTCTTC.

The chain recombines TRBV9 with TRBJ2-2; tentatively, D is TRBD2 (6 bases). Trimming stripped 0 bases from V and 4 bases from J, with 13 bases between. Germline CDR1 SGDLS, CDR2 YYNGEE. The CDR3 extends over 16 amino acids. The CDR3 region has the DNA TGTGCCAGCAGCGTAGCAGTGGGAGCGGGCACCGGGGAGCTGTTTTTT. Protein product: CASSVAVGAGTGELFF.

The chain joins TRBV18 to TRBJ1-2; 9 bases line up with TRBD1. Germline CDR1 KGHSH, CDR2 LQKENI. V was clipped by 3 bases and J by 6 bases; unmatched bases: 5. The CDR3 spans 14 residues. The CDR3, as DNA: TGTGCCAGCTCACCGATGGGACAGGGAGATGGCTACACCTTC. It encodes CASSPMGQGDGYTF.

The CDR3: CASRTGFDSPLHF. CDR3 DNA sequence: TGTGCCAGCAGAACAGGGTTTGATTCACCCCTCCACTTT. The J gene is TRBJ1-6, the V gene TRBV6-5; tentatively, D is TRBD1 (6 bases). V gave up 6 bases and J gave up 8 bases, with 11 bases separating them. The CDR3 is 13 residues long. The germline gives CDR1 MNHEY, CDR2 SVGAGI.

The CDR3 nucleotides are TGTGCCAGTAGTTTAGCGGGAGGGAGTATCCACAATGAGCAGTTCTTC. Residues: CASSLAGGSIHNEQFF. V is TRBV19 and J is TRBJ2-1; the match to TRBD2 covers 11 bases. CDR1 and CDR2 from the germline V gene are LNHDA and SQIVND (reference sequence). CDR3 size: 16 residues. The V and J ends lost 5 bases and 5 bases, in that order; junction bases with no gene match: 8.

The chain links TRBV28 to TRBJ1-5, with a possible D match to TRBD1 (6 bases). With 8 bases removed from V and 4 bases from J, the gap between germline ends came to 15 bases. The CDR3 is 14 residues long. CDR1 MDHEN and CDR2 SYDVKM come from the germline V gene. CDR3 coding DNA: TGTGCCAGCTGGGAGGGGGGGAAGAATCAGCCCCAGCATTTT. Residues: CASWEGGKNQPQHF.

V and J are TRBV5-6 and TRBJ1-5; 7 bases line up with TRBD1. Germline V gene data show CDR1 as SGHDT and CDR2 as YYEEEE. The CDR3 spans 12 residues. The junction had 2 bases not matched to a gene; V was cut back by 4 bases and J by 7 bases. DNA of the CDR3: TGTGCCAGCAGCCTCAGGGGGCAGCCCCAGCATTTT. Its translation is CASSLRGQPQHF.

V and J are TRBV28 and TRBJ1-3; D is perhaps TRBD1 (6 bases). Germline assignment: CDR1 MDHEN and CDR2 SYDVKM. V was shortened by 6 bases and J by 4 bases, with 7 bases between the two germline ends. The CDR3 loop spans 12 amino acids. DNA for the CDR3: TGTGCCAGCAGAGGGGGGGGAAACACCATATATTTT. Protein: CASRGGGNTIYF.

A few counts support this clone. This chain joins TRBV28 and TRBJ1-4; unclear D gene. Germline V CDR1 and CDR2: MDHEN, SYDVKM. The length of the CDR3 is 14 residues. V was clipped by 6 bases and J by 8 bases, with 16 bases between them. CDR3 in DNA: TGTGCCAGCAGCGACCCCAGTGCTTGGGAAAAACTGTTTTTT. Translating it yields CASSDPSAWEKLFF.

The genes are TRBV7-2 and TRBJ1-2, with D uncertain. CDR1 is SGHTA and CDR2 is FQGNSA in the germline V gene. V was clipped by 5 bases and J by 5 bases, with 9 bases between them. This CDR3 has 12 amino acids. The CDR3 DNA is TGTGCCAGCAGCCTCCCAGGTTATGGCTACACCTTC. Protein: CASSLPGYGYTF.